The rows below give T cell receptor beta chains drawn from one sample of a study of blood T cell repertoires in COVID-19. Sequencing used immunoSEQ multiplex PCR; TCRdb keeps in-frame clones, though not all of them. The sample has roughly 250,000 clones, 80% to 90% seen once; the top ten hold roughly 0.95%. Sequencing was performed on PBMCs or T cells enriched from blood (not recorded which). These receptors were taken from a middle-aged man who had been exposed to COVID-19. The CDR3 runs from the conserved cysteine through the conserved F or W. The order of the fields is J gene, D gene, clone size, V gene, CDR3 protein, CDR3 DNA. A D gene is named only where the DNA matches it firmly. Clone size is given for some rows only: seen once, a few or many times, or a class if the clone is expanded.

TRBJ2-7 . . TRBV19 CASSILSRISEQYF TGTGCCAGTAGTATCCTTTCGCGGATTTCCGAGCAGTACTTC
TRBJ2-6 TRBD2 . TRBV4-1 CASSLLPGRDSSGANVLTF TGCGCCAGCAGCCTTCTCCCAGGGAGGGATAGCTCTGGGGCCAACGTCCTGACTTTC
TRBJ1-5 TRBD1 . TRBV2 CASRGDSNQPQHF TGTGCCAGCAGGGGGGACAGTAATCAGCCCCAGCATTTT
TRBJ2-5 TRBD2 . TRBV7-9 CASELAGGGETQYF TGTGCCAGCGAGTTAGCGGGAGGGGGAGAGACCCAGTACTTC
TRBJ1-4 TRBD1 . TRBV28 CASRRDRVGEKLFF TGTGCCAGCAGGAGGGACAGGGTGGGGGAAAAACTGTTTTTT
TRBJ1-2 TRBD1 . TRBV6-5 CASSYTDRGGGYTF TGTGCCAGCAGTTACACGGACAGGGGAGGCGGCTACACCTTC
TRBJ1-5 . . TRBV12-3/TRBV12-4 CASREYSNQPQHF TGTGCCAGCCGAGAGTATAGCAATCAGCCCCAGCATTTT
TRBJ1-1 . . TRBV5-1 CASSLALGAGTEAFF TGCGCCAGCAGCTTGGCTCTGGGGGCGGGCACTGAAGCTTTCTTT
TRBJ1-5 TRBD1 . TRBV24-1 CATSDRGQGVNQPQHF TGTGCCACCAGTGACCGGGGACAGGGAGTGAATCAGCCCCAGCATTTT
TRBJ1-2 TRBD1 . TRBV4-1 CASSQGTDYGYTF TGCGCCAGCAGCCAGGGGACAGACTATGGCTACACCTTC
TRBJ2-1 . . TRBV27 CASNSNGVYNEQFF TGTGCCAGCAATTCGAACGGGGTATACAATGAGCAGTTCTTC
TRBJ1-1 . . TRBV7-8 CASSLGGQMNTEAFF TGTGCCAGCAGCTTAGGAGGACAGATGAACACTGAAGCTTTCTTT
TRBJ2-1 . . TRBV24-1 CATSDNSLINNEQFF TGTGCCACCAGTGATAATAGCCTTATCAACAATGAGCAGTTCTTC
TRBJ1-1 TRBD1 . TRBV27 CASSITGGGTEAFF TGTGCCAGCAGTATCACAGGGGGCGGTACTGAAGCTTTCTTT
TRBJ1-2 . . TRBV7-9 CASSLVVQGLGYTF TGTGCCAGCAGCTTAGTAGTACAGGGTCTTGGCTACACCTTC
TRBJ2-7 TRBD1 . TRBV9 CASSVGQGAWEQYF TGTGCCAGCAGCGTGGGACAGGGGGCTTGGGAGCAGTACTTC
TRBJ2-7 TRBD1 . TRBV30 CAWSVQRQGVYEQYF TGTGCCTGGAGTGTACAGAGACAGGGGGTCTACGAGCAGTACTTC
TRBJ2-5 TRBD1 . TRBV19 CASSGGPGGDLETQYF TGTGCCAGTAGTGGGGGGCCAGGGGGCGATTTAGAGACCCAGTACTTC
TRBJ2-5 TRBD2 . TRBV10-1 CASSGTSGLETQYF TGCGCCAGCAGTGGGACTAGCGGGTTGGAGACCCAGTACTTC
TRBJ2-3 . . TRBV28 CASSPPSRDTQYF TGTGCCAGCAGTCCCCCTTCGAGAGATACGCAGTATTTT
TRBJ1-2 TRBD1 . TRBV5-1 CASSLDGQGHGYTF TGCGCCAGCAGCTTGGATGGACAGGGGCATGGCTACACCTTC
TRBJ1-1 . . TRBV30 CAWSVLPGFTEAFF TGTGCCTGGAGTGTTCTTCCGGGTTTCACTGAAGCTTTCTTT
TRBJ2-7 TRBD1 . TRBV28 CASKVSYRDRDYEQYF TGTGCCAGCAAGGTCTCGTACCGGGACAGGGACTACGAGCAGTACTTC
TRBJ2-5 . . TRBV28 CASSFPWGDKTQYF TGTGCCAGCAGTTTTCCGTGGGGGGATAAGACCCAGTACTTC
TRBJ1-6 . . TRBV7-9 CASSFGQNNSPLHF TGTGCCAGCAGCTTTGGACAGAATAATTCACCCCTCCACTTT
TRBJ1-1 . . TRBV5-1 CASSLEAGYTEAFF TGCGCCAGCAGCTTGGAAGCAGGTTACACTGAAGCTTTCTTT
TRBJ1-4 . . TRBV9 CASSVVGGDEKLFF TGTGCCAGCAGCGTAGTTGGCGGAGATGAAAAACTGTTTTTT
TRBJ2-1 TRBD2 . TRBV12-3/TRBV12-4 CASSFRGRKFF TGTGCCAGCAGTTTTCGCGGGAGGAAGTTCTTC
TRBJ1-2 . once TRBV13 CASSSTRRDSWGYGYTF TGTGCCAGCAGCTCCACACGCCGGGACTCCTGGGGCTATGGCTACACCTTC
TRBJ1-1 TRBD1 . TRBV24-1 CATRDRESAFF TGTGCCACCAGGGACAGGGAGTCTGCTTTCTTT
TRBJ1-1 . . TRBV5-4 CASSLRGNTEAFF TGTGCCAGCAGCTTGCGCGGGAACACTGAAGCTTTCTTT
TRBJ2-7 . once TRBV12-3/TRBV12-4 CASSQTSFHEQYF TGTGCCAGCAGTCAAACTAGTTTCCACGAGCAGTACTTC
TRBJ2-3 . . TRBV4-1 CASSQEQGSTQYF TGCGCCAGCAGCCAAGAGCAGGGGAGTACGCAGTATTTT
TRBJ1-6 . few TRBV13 CASSLSGRNSPLHF TGTGCCAGCAGCTTATCAGGGAGGAATTCACCCCTCCACTTT
TRBJ2-1 TRBD2 once TRBV5-1 CASSLEATSGDNEQFF TGCGCCAGCAGCTTGGAGGCGACTAGCGGGGACAATGAGCAGTTCTTC
TRBJ1-1 . few TRBV7-8 CASSLGWRDALKANTEAFF TGTGCCAGCAGCTTGGGCTGGCGGGACGCCTTGAAAGCAAACACTGAAGCTTTCTTT
TRBJ1-1 TRBD1 . TRBV6-1 CASSDRGRADTEAFF TGTGCCAGCAGTGACAGGGGGCGCGCCGACACTGAAGCTTTCTTT
TRBJ2-1 TRBD2 . TRBV3-1/TRBV3-2 CASSQPTGTSGRDSSYNEQFF TGTGCCAGCAGCCAACCTACAGGGACTAGCGGGAGGGACAGCTCCTACAATGAGCAGTTCTTC
TRBJ1-5 . few TRBV19 CASSYRVQPQHF TGTGCCAGTAGTTACAGGGTTCAGCCCCAGCATTTT
TRBJ1-1 . . TRBV10-1 CASSDRMNTEAFF TGCGCCAGCAGTGACAGGATGAACACTGAAGCTTTCTTT
TRBJ2-3 . . TRBV7-2 CASSPRGVDTQYF TGTGCCAGCAGCCCCAGGGGGGTGGATACGCAGTATTTT
TRBJ2-4 TRBD1 . TRBV24-1 CATSDFRAGTGYIQYF TGTGCCACCAGTGATTTTAGAGCCGGGACAGGGTACATTCAGTACTTC
TRBJ1-2 . . TRBV2 CASSVAGAAYGYTF TGTGCCAGCAGTGTGGCAGGGGCGGCCTATGGCTACACCTTC
TRBJ2-1 TRBD2 . TRBV11-2 CASSFAGGAEQFF TGTGCCAGCAGCTTCGCCGGGGGGGCTGAGCAGTTCTTC
TRBJ2-4 . . TRBV6-5 CASSYSAGADKNIQYF TGTGCCAGCAGTTACTCGGCAGGCGCTGACAAAAACATTCAGTACTTC
TRBJ1-2 . . TRBV28 CASSLSSGGYTF TGTGCCAGCAGTTTGTCGTCGGGTGGCTACACCTTC
TRBJ2-1 . once TRBV9 CASSTHTTSVNEQFF TGTGCCAGCAGCACCCATACGACTAGTGTAAATGAGCAGTTCTTC
TRBJ1-1 . . TRBV9 CASSETGNTEAFF TGTGCCAGCAGCGAGACAGGGAACACTGAAGCTTTCTTT
TRBJ1-2 . . TRBV4-2 CASSQEKEGWNYGYTF TGTGCCAGCAGCCAAGAGAAGGAGGGGTGGAACTATGGCTACACCTTC
TRBJ1-1 . . TRBV9 CASSVAPRQGSTEAFF TGTGCCAGCAGCGTAGCCCCACGACAAGGGAGCACTGAAGCTTTCTTT
TRBJ2-3 . . TRBV7-9 CASSFIWGEIYTDTQYF TGTGCCAGCAGCTTTATCTGGGGGGAAATATACACAGATACGCAGTATTTT
TRBJ2-3 TRBD2 . TRBV5-1 CASSPPGGRTDTQYF TGCGCCAGCAGTCCTCCGGGGGGGCGCACAGATACGCAGTATTTT
TRBJ1-2 TRBD1 . TRBV7-3 CASSQLQGAKGYTF TGTGCCAGCAGCCAATTACAGGGGGCGAAAGGCTACACCTTC
TRBJ2-5 TRBD2 . TRBV5-1 CASSLPGGTQETQYF TGCGCCAGCAGCTTGCCCGGGGGGACCCAAGAGACCCAGTACTTC
TRBJ1-2 . . TRBV10-3 CAISESAAGITNTHF TGTGCCATCAGTGAGTCGGCGGCAGGGATAACGAATACCCACTTC
TRBJ1-2 TRBD1 . TRBV6-1 CASSEGTGSNNYGYTF TGTGCCAGCAGTGAGGGGACAGGGAGTAATAACTATGGCTACACCTTC
TRBJ2-2 . . TRBV3-1/TRBV3-2 CASSPRSRIGAGNTGELFF TGTGCCAGCAGCCCCCGGTCCCGGATTGGGGCGGGAAACACCGGGGAGCTGTTTTTT
TRBJ1-2 . . TRBV2 CASSLTDYGYTF TGTGCCAGTTCCTTGACAGACTATGGCTACACCTTC
TRBJ2-3 TRBD2 . TRBV5-6 CASSSPGVLAGASTDTQYF TGTGCCAGCAGCTCTCCGGGGGTTTTAGCGGGCGCTAGCACAGATACGCAGTATTTT
TRBJ2-2 . few TRBV6-1 CASSEVAIGELFF TGTGCCAGCAGTGAAGTAGCAATCGGGGAGCTGTTTTTT